The sequence of this TCR beta chain was determined in a study of graft-versus-host responses after intestinal transplantation. Across the whole study: Every one of the recipients received anti-thymocyte globulin induction and afterwards took tacrolimus and steroids for around 3 years.

The CDR3 is 15 amino acids. J lost 10 bases, V lost 5 bases, and 6 bases had no gene match. Germline lookup yields CDR1 MNHEY and CDR2 SMNVEV (reference sequence). Findings and caveats of the study: Some GvH clones appeared in ileal mucosa or blood before recipient bone marrow. High graft-versus-host to host-versus-graft T cell clonal ratios marked allografts of patients with graft-donor macrochimerism. Early post-transplant HvG declines tracked with peak circulating GvH clone levels.

Profiling relied on immunoSEQ multiplex PCR, and the TCRdb table lists in-frame clones only, not all of them. Here the sample spans about 97,000 clones, around 90% being singletons. Concerning this clone: Its antigen is unidentified.

The chain combines TRBV27 with TRBJ2-1; 15 nucleotides align to TRBD2. The sequencing here drew on PBMCs, taken 453 days after intestinal transplant. This TCR derives from a human patient who received an intestinal transplant, so some T cells may come from the graft donor. As DNA, the CDR3 is TGTGCCAGCAGTCAGGGACTAGCGGGGGGTAGGGAGCAGTTCTTC. This codes for CASSQGLAGGREQFF.